Given below is one T cell receptor beta chain in context. Its target is unknown. The sample belongs to a study of cytomegalovirus exposure and HLA in healthy donors. PCR used 60 Vbeta primers and 13 Jbeta primers. Using immunoSEQ multiplex PCR, the repertoire was profiled, and TCRdb retains in-frame clones only, with some absent. The sample holds 200,000 to 300,000 clones, roughly 87% seen once. The CDR3 extends over 15 amino acids. CDR1 is MGHRA, CDR2 YSYEKL, per germline. V lost 4 bases to trimming and J lost 12 bases, with 22 bases between them. Study-wide points: Associated with HLA alleles at 0.05 false discovery rate in a later analysis were over 15,000 TCR beta sequences. TCR beta V- and J-gene trimming was later associated with a missense DCLRE1C variant.

The TCR comes from a woman aged 40 to 49 in good health and CMV-seropositive. Input material: PBMCs. The V and J genes are TRBV4-1 and TRBJ2-1, with TRBD1 as a possible D gene (6 bases). In nucleotides, the CDR3 is TGCGCCAGCAGCCCAGGAAAAGGGGGAGACCTTGGGCAGTTCTTC. Its protein is CASSPGKGGDLGQFF.